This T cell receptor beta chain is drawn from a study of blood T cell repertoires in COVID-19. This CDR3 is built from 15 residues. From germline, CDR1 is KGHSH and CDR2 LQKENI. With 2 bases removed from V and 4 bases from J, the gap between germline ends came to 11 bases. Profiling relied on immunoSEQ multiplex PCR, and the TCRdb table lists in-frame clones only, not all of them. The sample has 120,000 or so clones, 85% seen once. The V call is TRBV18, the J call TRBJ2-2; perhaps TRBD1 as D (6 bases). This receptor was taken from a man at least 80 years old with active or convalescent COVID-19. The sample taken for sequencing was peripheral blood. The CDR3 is CASSPGGDPTGELFF. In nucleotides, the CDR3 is TGTGCCAGCTCACCAGGGGGCGACCCCACCGGGGAGCTGTTTTTT.